The 14 T cell receptor beta chains in this list originate from one sample, sequenced in a study of a mutant IDH1 vaccine in newly diagnosed glioma (dated by TCRdb to about 2021). Receptor libraries were prepared by the immunoSEQ multiplex PCR assay. TCRdb provides this immuneACCESS table in a form limited to in-frame rearrangements. Some clones are lacking; in checked studies, under half of them reflect an unresolved V gene, and why the rest are absent is not known. This sample lists tens of thousands of clones; about four fifths were detected once. Over 3% of the sample lies in the top ten. Their recognized antigens are unknown. Explained via the paper, the time point label denotes: week 47, end of study. Each vaccine dose was 300 ug of a 20-mer mutant IDH1 peptide in Montanide, given subcutaneously with topical imiquimod. The specimen was PBMCs, collected from a glioma patient whose treatment included an IDH1 peptide vaccine. These receptor sequences come from a man between 35 and 55 years old with glioma. Some clones in this sample may be carry-over from other donors' samples.

The V and J genes are TRBV30 and TRBJ2-1; D is possibly TRBD1 (5 bases). The ends were cut back, 6 bases at V and 0 bases at J, with 15 bases in the middle. In germline, CDR1 is GTSNPN, CDR2 SVGIG (reference sequence). The CDR3 runs to 15 residues. Here the CDR3 reads CACQGAMSSYNEQFF. The CDR3 nucleotides read TGTGCCTGCCAAGGGGCAATGAGCTCCTACAATGAGCAGTTCTTC.

The chain couples TRBV27 to TRBJ2-5; TRBD1 matches 9 bases. Germline assignment: CDR1 MNHEY and CDR2 SMNVEV (reference sequence). Trimming at V came to 6 bases and at J to 5 bases, leaving 4 bases not matched to a gene. This CDR3 spans 13 amino acids. Written as DNA, the CDR3 is TGTGCCAGCAGACGGACAGGGGCGGAGACCCAGTACTTC. Residues: CASRRTGAETQYF.

The chain employs TRBV5-6 and TRBJ1-3, with D uncertain. V shed 0 bases and J shed 2 bases, with 6 bases lying between them. The CDR3 runs to 14 residues. Germline CDR1 reads SGHDT; CDR2 reads YYEEEE. CDR3 residues: CASSLVGTGNTIYF. The CDR3 DNA sequence: TGTGCCAGCAGCTTGGTCGGGACTGGAAACACCATATATTTT.

This clone has only a few counts. This sequence joins TRBV30 and TRBJ1-3; 7 bases are shared with TRBD1. J lost 1 base, V lost 3 bases, and 6 bases had no gene match. The germline CDR1 and CDR2 sequences are GTSNPN and SVGIG (reference sequence). The CDR3 loop spans 15 amino acids. The CDR3 DNA reads TGTGCCTGGAGCACAGGGGTTAATTCTGGAAACACCATATATTTT. It specifies CAWSTGVNSGNTIYF.

The genes are TRBV7-8 and TRBJ1-1; the D is unclear. Germline values: CDR1 SGHVS, CDR2 FQNEAQ. V shed 7 bases and J shed 0 bases, with 9 bases lying between them. The CDR3 has 13 residues. CDR3 DNA: TGTGCCAGCACCGACGGCATGAACACTGAAGCTTTCTTT. This encodes CASTDGMNTEAFF.

The chain recombines TRBV14 with TRBJ1-3, with D unresolved. The V end was cut by 3 bases, the J end by 4 bases, with 7 bases between. The CDR3 covers 13 residues. Germline lookup yields CDR1 SGHDN and CDR2 FVKESK. CDR3 region: CASSQFSGNTIYF. In DNA, the CDR3 is TGTGCCAGCAGCCAGTTTTCAGGAAACACCATATATTTT.

The chain couples TRBV18 to TRBJ2-7, with TRBD2 matching over 12 bases. V shed 5 bases and J 2 bases; nucleotides not matched to a gene: 4. This CDR3 is built from 15 residues. Germline loops: CDR1 KGHSH, CDR2 LQKENI. For the CDR3, the DNA is TGTGCCAGCTCAGCTAGCGGGGGGGCCACCTACGAGCAGTACTTC. Residues: CASSASGGATYEQYF.

The V and J genes are TRBV2 and TRBJ2-2; TRBD1 matches 11 bases. V was pared by 6 bases and J by 5 bases, with 2 bases of the junction left unmatched. CDR1 is SNHLY, CDR2 FYNNEI, per germline. CDR3 length equals 14 residues. DNA of the CDR3: TGTGCCAGCAGGGGGACAGGGGGGACCGGGGAGCTGTTTTTT. Amino acids: CASRGTGGTGELFF.

V usage is TRBV5-5 and J usage is TRBJ1-2, with D hard to call. The V and J ends lost 3 bases and 3 bases respectively, with 15 bases between them. Per the germline V gene, CDR1 is SGHKS and CDR2 is YYEKEE (reference sequence). The CDR3 spans 15 residues. CDR3 region: CASSSRYGVDYGYTF. The CDR3 region has the DNA TGTGCCAGCAGCTCCCGGTATGGTGTCGACTATGGCTACACCTTC. Combining the CDR3 with reference TRBV5-5 and TRBJ1-2 gives the whole variable domain DAGVTQSPTHLIKTRGQQVTLRCSPISGHKSVSWYQQVLGQGPQFIFQYYEKEERGRGNFPDRFSARQFPNYSSELNVNALLLGDSALYLCASSSRYGVDYGYTFGSGTRLTVV.

The CDR3 sequence is CASSYFKETQYF. CDR3 in DNA: TGTGCCAGCAGTTACTTTAAAGAGACCCAGTACTTC. The chain joins TRBV2 to TRBJ2-5; D unresolved. The CDR3 has 12 residues. V was trimmed by 5 bases and J by 3 bases, leaving 7 bases between them. In germline, CDR1 is SNHLY, CDR2 FYNNEI.

CDR3 in DNA: TGTGCCAGCTCACCAGGTGGCACCTATGGCTACACCTTC. This encodes CASSPGGTYGYTF. This chain uses TRBV18 with TRBJ1-2; unclear D gene. From germline, CDR1 is KGHSH and CDR2 LQKENI. V was trimmed by 2 bases and J by 4 bases, leaving 8 bases between them. This CDR3 region has 13 residues.

This clone occurred once. This sequence joins TRBV18 and TRBJ1-2, with TRBD1 as a possible D gene (6 bases). The V gene lost 4 bases and the J gene lost 2 bases, with 17 bases spanning the gap. CDR3 size: 16 residues. Germline V gene sequence: CDR1 KGHSH, CDR2 LQKENI. The CDR3 is CASSRRGAGDNYGYTF. The CDR3 bases are TGTGCCAGCTCACGACGAGGAGCAGGGGACAACTATGGCTACACCTTC.

The chain carries TRBV7-2 and TRBJ1-2, with 8 bases aligning to TRBD1. J gave up 7 bases and V 5 bases, and 6 bases lay outside the gene matches. Germline V gives CDR1 SGHTA, CDR2 FQGNSA. This CDR3 region has 13 residues. DNA of the CDR3: TGTGCCAGCAGCCTCGGGACAGGAGTTGGCTACACCTTC. Translated, it gives CASSLGTGVGYTF.

The chain employs TRBV6-1 and TRBJ2-7; the D gene is possibly TRBD1 (6 bases). Trimming cost V 8 bases and J 0 bases, with 14 bases left between them. The germline V gene encodes CDR1 MNHNS and CDR2 SASEGT. CDR3 length equals 14 residues. The CDR3, as DNA: TGTGCCAGCCAACGGGACACGAACTCCTACGAGCAGTACTTC. Translating gives CASQRDTNSYEQYF.